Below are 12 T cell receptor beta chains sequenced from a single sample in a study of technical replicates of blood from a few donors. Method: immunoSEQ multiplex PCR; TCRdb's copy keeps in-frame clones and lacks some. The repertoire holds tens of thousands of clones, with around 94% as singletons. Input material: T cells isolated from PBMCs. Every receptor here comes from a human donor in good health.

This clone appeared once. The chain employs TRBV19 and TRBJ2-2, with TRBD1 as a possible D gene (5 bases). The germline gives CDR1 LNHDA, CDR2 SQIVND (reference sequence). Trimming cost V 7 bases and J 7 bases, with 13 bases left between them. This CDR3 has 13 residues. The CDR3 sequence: CASMTSGFGELFF. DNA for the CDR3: TGTGCCAGTATGACCTCAGGGTTCGGGGAGCTGTTTTTT.

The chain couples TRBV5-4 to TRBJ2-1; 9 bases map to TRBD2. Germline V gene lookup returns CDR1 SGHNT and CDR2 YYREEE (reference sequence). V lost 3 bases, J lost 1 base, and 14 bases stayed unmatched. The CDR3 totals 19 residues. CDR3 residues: CASSSAREGSGRSYNEQFF. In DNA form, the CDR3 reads TGTGCCAGCAGCTCGGCGCGGGAGGGCTCGGGAAGGTCCTACAATGAGCAGTTCTTC. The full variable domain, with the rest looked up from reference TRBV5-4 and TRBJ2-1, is ETGVTQSPTHLIKTRGQQVTLRCSSQSGHNTVSWYQQALGQGPQFIFQYYREEENGRGNFPPRFSGLQFPNYSSELNVNALELDDSALYLCASSSAREGSGRSYNEQFFGPGTRLTVL.

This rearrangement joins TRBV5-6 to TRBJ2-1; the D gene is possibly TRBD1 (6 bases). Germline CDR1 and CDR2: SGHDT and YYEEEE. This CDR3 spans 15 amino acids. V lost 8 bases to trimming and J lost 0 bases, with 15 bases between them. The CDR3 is CASTRTRGSYNEQFF. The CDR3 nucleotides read TGTGCCAGTACCCGGACCAGGGGCTCCTACAATGAGCAGTTCTTC.

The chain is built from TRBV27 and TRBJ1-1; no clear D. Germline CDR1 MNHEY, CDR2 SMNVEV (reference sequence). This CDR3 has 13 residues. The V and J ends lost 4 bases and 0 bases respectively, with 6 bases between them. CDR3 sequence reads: CASSSAVNTEAFF. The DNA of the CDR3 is TGTGCCAGCAGTTCGGCGGTGAACACTGAAGCTTTCTTT.

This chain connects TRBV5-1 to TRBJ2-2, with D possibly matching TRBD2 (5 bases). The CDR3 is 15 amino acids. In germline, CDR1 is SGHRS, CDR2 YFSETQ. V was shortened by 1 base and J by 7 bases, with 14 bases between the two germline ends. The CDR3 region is CASSLPGGGGGELFF. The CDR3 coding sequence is TGCGCCAGCAGCTTGCCTGGCGGAGGTGGCGGGGAGCTGTTTTTT. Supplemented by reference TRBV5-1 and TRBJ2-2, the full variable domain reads KAGVTQTPRYLIKTRGQQVTLSCSPISGHRSVSWYQQTPGQGLQFLFEYFSETQRNKGNFPGRFSGRQFSNSRSEMNVSTLELGDSALYLCASSLPGGGGGELFFGEGSRLTVL.

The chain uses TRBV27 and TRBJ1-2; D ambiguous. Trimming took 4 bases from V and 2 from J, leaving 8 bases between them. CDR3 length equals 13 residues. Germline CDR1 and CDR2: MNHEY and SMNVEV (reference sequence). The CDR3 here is CASSYAVNYGYTF. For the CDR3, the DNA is TGTGCCAGCAGTTACGCAGTAAACTATGGCTACACCTTC.

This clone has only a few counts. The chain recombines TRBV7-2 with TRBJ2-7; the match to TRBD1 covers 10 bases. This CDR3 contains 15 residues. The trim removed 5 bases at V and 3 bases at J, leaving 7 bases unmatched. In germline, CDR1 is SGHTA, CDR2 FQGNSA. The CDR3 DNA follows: TGTGCCAGCAGCAGGGACAGGGGAGTTATCTACGAGCAGTACTTC. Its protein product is CASSRDRGVIYEQYF.

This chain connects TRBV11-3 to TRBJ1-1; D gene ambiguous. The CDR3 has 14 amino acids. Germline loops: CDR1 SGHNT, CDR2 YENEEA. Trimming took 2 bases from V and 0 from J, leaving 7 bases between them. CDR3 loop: CASSLTSLNTEAFF. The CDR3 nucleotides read TGTGCCAGCAGCTTAACAAGTTTGAACACTGAAGCTTTCTTT.

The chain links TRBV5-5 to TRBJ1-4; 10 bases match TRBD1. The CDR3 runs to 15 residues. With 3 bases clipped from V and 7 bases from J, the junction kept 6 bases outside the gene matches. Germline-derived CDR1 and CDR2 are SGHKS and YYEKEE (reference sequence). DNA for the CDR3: TGTGCCAGCAGCTCACCGGGACAGGGGCCTGAAAAACTGTTTTTT. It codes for CASSSPGQGPEKLFF.

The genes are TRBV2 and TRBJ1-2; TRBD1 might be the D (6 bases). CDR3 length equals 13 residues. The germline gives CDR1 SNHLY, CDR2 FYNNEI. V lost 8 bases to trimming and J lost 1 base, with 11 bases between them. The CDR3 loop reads CASQQGFNYGYTF. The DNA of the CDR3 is TGTGCCAGCCAACAGGGATTTAACTATGGCTACACCTTC.

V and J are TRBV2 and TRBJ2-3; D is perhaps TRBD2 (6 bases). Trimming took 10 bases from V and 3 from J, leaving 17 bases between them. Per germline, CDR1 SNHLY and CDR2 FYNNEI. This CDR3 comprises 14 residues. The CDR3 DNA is TGTGCCATCCTTTCTAGCGTGGGGACAGATACGCAGTATTTT. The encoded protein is CAILSSVGTDTQYF.

CDR3 amino acids: CASSQGQVYVGELFF. The CDR3 DNA follows: TGTGCCAGCAGCCAGGGACAGGTTTACGTCGGGGAGCTGTTTTTT. This chain joins TRBV5-5 and TRBJ2-2, with 8 bases lining up with TRBD1. The CDR3 contains 15 residues. Looked up from germline, CDR1 is SGHKS and CDR2 is YYEKEE (reference sequence). The V segment lost 4 bases and the J segment 7 bases; nucleotides outside the gene matches: 9.